These T cell receptor beta chains were read from a single sample in a study of vaccination and CD4 T cells after COVID-19. TCRdb analysed the PCR reads with MiXCR anew, one entry per CDR3 protein. The table records approximately 12,000 distinct CDR3 sequences, roughly 65% of them present only once. Their cognate antigens are unknown. Sequenced: CD4+ T cells from blood, cultured in vitro. All receptors come from a human donor who had recovered from COVID-19. Each CDR3 is given with its conserved first and last residue. D genes are given only for firm matches. Size values are once, few and many counts, or a class for expanded clones, and some rows have none.

length: 12
size: .
V: TRBV12-3/TRBV12-4
D: .
J: TRBJ1-2
CDR3: CASAASNYGYTF
DNA: TGTGCCAGCGCTGCTTCTAACTATGGCTACACCTTC

length: 16
size: once
V: TRBV10-2
D: .
J: TRBJ2-7
CDR3: CASSESGRQLNYEQYF
DNA: TGCGCCAGCAGTGAATCCGGGCGACAACTTAATTACGAGCAGTACTTC

length: 14
size: few
V: TRBV7-6
D: .
J: TRBJ1-6
CDR3: CASSSLRDNSPLHF
DNA: TGTGCCAGCAGCTCCCTCCGCGATAATTCACCCCTCCACTTT

length: 15
size: .
V: TRBV4-1
D: .
J: TRBJ1-6
CDR3: CASSQAGPIPSPLHF
DNA: TGCGCCAGCAGCCAAGCGGGACCGATCCCGTCACCCCTCCACTTT

length: 14
size: .
V: TRBV30
D: .
J: TRBJ1-1
CDR3: CAWRDGTVNTEAFF
DNA: TGTGCCTGGAGAGACGGGACGGTGAACACTGAAGCTTTCTTT

length: 18
size: .
V: TRBV6-1
D: TRBD2
J: TRBJ2-1
CDR3: CASSELPLAGVGYNEQFF
DNA: TGTGCCAGCAGTGAACTCCCCCTAGCGGGAGTCGGCTACAATGAGCAGTTCTTC

length: 15
size: few
V: TRBV6-2/TRBV6-3
D: .
J: TRBJ2-1
CDR3: CASRRRVQTYNEQFF
DNA: TGTGCCAGCAGACGGCGAGTCCAGACTTACAATGAGCAGTTCTTC

length: 16
size: .
V: TRBV20-1
D: TRBD1
J: TRBJ1-6
CDR3: CSASDSGTGRLSPLHF
DNA: TGCAGTGCTAGTGACAGCGGGACAGGGCGACTCTCACCCCTCCACTTT

length: 15
size: .
V: TRBV12-3/TRBV12-4
D: .
J: TRBJ1-3
CDR3: CASSLPWTGADTIYF
DNA: TGTGCCAGCAGTTTACCTTGGACGGGGGCAGACACCATATATTTT

length: 18
size: .
V: TRBV6-2/TRBV6-3
D: .
J: TRBJ1-5
CDR3: CASSYSPGHPKGNQPQHF
DNA: TGTGCCAGCAGTTACTCCCCGGGACACCCGAAGGGCAATCAGCCCCAGCATTTT

length: 13
size: few
V: TRBV20-1
D: TRBD1
J: TRBJ1-5
CDR3: CSARGQGQQPQHF
DNA: TGCAGTGCTAGGGGACAGGGACAACAGCCCCAGCATTTT

length: 15
size: .
V: TRBV6-1
D: .
J: TRBJ1-2
CDR3: CASSSGIGGAYGYTF
DNA: TGTGCCAGCAGCAGCGGGATTGGTGGGGCCTATGGCTACACCTTC

length: 13
size: few
V: TRBV2
D: .
J: TRBJ1-1
CDR3: CASATEMNTEAFF
DNA: TGTGCCAGCGCGACAGAGATGAACACTGAAGCTTTCTTT

length: 12
size: medium-sized
V: TRBV20-1
D: .
J: TRBJ1-2
CDR3: CSARKGSYGYTF
DNA: TGCAGTGCTAGAAAGGGGAGTTATGGCTACACCTTC

length: 13
size: few
V: TRBV7-3
D: .
J: TRBJ2-5
CDR3: CASSRLSQETQYF
DNA: TGTGCCAGCTCCCGTTTATCACAAGAGACCCAGTACTTT

length: 13
size: .
V: TRBV7-9
D: .
J: TRBJ1-1
CDR3: CASSPKGGTEAFF
DNA: TGTGCCAGCAGCCCAAAAGGGGGCACTGAAGCTTTCTTT

length: 15
size: .
V: TRBV20-1
D: .
J: TRBJ2-1
CDR3: CSARDRASVINEQFF
DNA: TGCAGTGCTAGAGATCGGGCTAGCGTCATCAATGAGCAGTTCTTC

length: 15
size: few
V: TRBV6-1
D: .
J: TRBJ1-5
CDR3: CASSVGTNSNQPQHF
DNA: TGTGCCAGCAGTGTTGGAACAAATAGCAATCAGCCCCAGCATTTT

length: 15
size: .
V: TRBV11-2
D: TRBD2
J: TRBJ2-2
CDR3: CASSLRAGVTGELFF
DNA: TGTGCCAGCAGCTTAAGGGCGGGAGTCACCGGGGAGCTGTTTTTT

length: 13
size: .
V: TRBV20-1
D: TRBD2
J: TRBJ2-7
CDR3: CSARFSGRYEQYF
DNA: TGCAGTGCTAGGTTTAGCGGGAGGTACGAGCAGTACTTC

length: 12
size: .
V: TRBV20-1
D: .
J: TRBJ2-1
CDR3: CSANDRGNEQFF
DNA: TGCAGTGCCAACGATAGAGGCAATGAGCAGTTCTTC

length: 15
size: .
V: TRBV7-9
D: TRBD2
J: TRBJ2-7
CDR3: CASSLALAGVEEQYF
DNA: TGTGCCAGCAGCTTAGCGCTTGCGGGAGTGGAAGAGCAGTACTTC

length: 14
size: .
V: TRBV28
D: .
J: TRBJ1-5
CDR3: CASSSPGTIQPQHF
DNA: TGTGCCAGCAGCTCCCCCGGGACAATTCAGCCCCAGCATTTT

length: 15
size: .
V: TRBV27
D: .
J: TRBJ1-4
CDR3: CASRLRGSWGEKLFF
DNA: TGTGCCAGCAGACTGAGGGGGTCATGGGGTGAAAAACTGTTTTTT

length: 17
size: .
V: TRBV7-2
D: TRBD2
J: TRBJ2-1
CDR3: CASRNRVGTSGVNEQFF
DNA: TGTGCCAGCAGAAACAGGGTGGGGACTAGCGGGGTCAATGAGCAGTTCTTC

length: 16
size: .
V: TRBV6-1
D: TRBD1
J: TRBJ2-2
CDR3: CASSRYGTGNGGELFF
DNA: TGTGCCAGCAGTCGCTACGGGACAGGGAATGGCGGGGAGCTGTTTTTT

length: 17
size: .
V: TRBV7-2
D: TRBD2
J: TRBJ2-2
CDR3: CASSLNPPGLATGELFF
DNA: TGTGCCAGCAGCTTAAACCCCCCGGGACTAGCGACCGGGGAGCTGTTTTTT

length: 13
size: .
V: TRBV6-1
D: TRBD2
J: TRBJ2-3
CDR3: CASSGREGDTQYF
DNA: TGTGCCAGCAGTGGGCGGGAGGGTGATACGCAGTATTTT

length: 13
size: .
V: TRBV19
D: TRBD1
J: TRBJ1-1
CDR3: CASSRDRASQAFF
DNA: TGTGCCAGTAGTAGGGACAGGGCGTCACAAGCTTTCTTT

length: 20
size: .
V: TRBV10-3
D: TRBD1
J: TRBJ1-6
CDR3: CAISELPLRQGRSNNSPLHF
DNA: TGTGCCATCAGTGAGTTACCCCTACGACAGGGGAGAAGTAATAATTCACCCCTCCACTTT

length: 13
size: .
V: TRBV11-2
D: .
J: TRBJ2-7
CDR3: CASSRGGSYEQYF
DNA: TGTGCCAGCAGCCGGGGTGGTTCCTACGAGCAGTACTTC

length: 15
size: few
V: TRBV19
D: .
J: TRBJ2-2
CDR3: CASSIAAGATGELFF
DNA: TGTGCCAGTAGTATAGCCGCCGGGGCGACCGGGGAGCTGTTTTTT

length: 14
size: once
V: TRBV5-6
D: .
J: TRBJ1-6
CDR3: CASSLYGGDSPLHF
DNA: TGTGCCAGCAGCTTGTACGGTGGCGATTCACCCCTCCACTTT

length: 13
size: .
V: TRBV20-1
D: .
J: TRBJ2-3
CDR3: CSATPSSADTQYF
DNA: TGCAGTGCTACCCCTAGTTCGGCAGATACGCAGTATTTT

length: 13
size: few
V: TRBV5-1
D: .
J: TRBJ1-5
CDR3: CASSLDTNQPQHF
DNA: TGCGCCAGCAGCTTGGACACTAATCAGCCCCAGCATTTT

length: 16
size: .
V: TRBV6-1
D: TRBD2
J: TRBJ2-1
CDR3: CASSEAPSGFLDEQFF
DNA: TGTGCCAGCAGTGAAGCGCCTAGCGGGTTTTTGGATGAGCAGTTCTTC

length: 17
size: few
V: TRBV19
D: .
J: TRBJ2-3
CDR3: CASSLSGPGKGTDTQYF
DNA: TGTGCCAGTAGCCTATCCGGGCCCGGGAAGGGCACAGATACGCAGTATTTT

length: 15
size: .
V: TRBV10-1
D: .
J: TRBJ1-1
CDR3: CASRVGGVMNTEAFF
DNA: TGCGCCAGCCGAGTCGGTGGGGTCATGAACACTGAAGCTTTCTTT

length: 17
size: large
V: TRBV27
D: TRBD2
J: TRBJ2-3
CDR3: CASSPNCSGRSSDTQYF
DNA: TGTGCCAGCAGTCCAAACTGCAGCGGGAGATCCTCAGATACGCAGTATTTT

length: 17
size: .
V: TRBV19
D: .
J: TRBJ1-5
CDR3: CASSTGTGYHSNQPQHF
DNA: TGTGCCAGTAGTACAGGGACCGGGTACCACAGCAATCAGCCCCAGCATTTT

length: 15
size: .
V: TRBV27
D: .
J: TRBJ2-1
CDR3: CASRKALGNYNEQFF
DNA: TGTGCCAGCCGTAAAGCTCTCGGAAACTATAATGAGCAGTTCTTC

length: 14
size: .
V: TRBV7-8
D: .
J: TRBJ2-1
CDR3: CASSLGARYNEQFF
DNA: TGTGCCAGCAGCTTAGGGGCCCGTTACAATGAGCAGTTCTTC

length: 14
size: .
V: TRBV7-2
D: TRBD1
J: TRBJ1-5
CDR3: CASSLRQGGQPQHF
DNA: TGTGCCAGCAGCTTAAGACAGGGCGGTCAGCCCCAGCATTTT

length: 15
size: .
V: TRBV30
D: .
J: TRBJ2-1
CDR3: CAWLSGAGSYNEQFF
DNA: TGTGCCTGGCTCTCAGGGGCCGGCTCCTACAATGAGCAGTTCTTC

length: 15
size: .
V: TRBV5-1
D: .
J: TRBJ2-5
CDR3: CASSTLNSYQETQYF
DNA: TGCGCCAGCAGCACCTTAAACAGCTACCAAGAGACCCAGTACTTC

length: 14
size: medium-sized
V: TRBV20-1
D: .
J: TRBJ2-3
CDR3: CSATNPEGTDTQYF
DNA: TGCAGTGCTACTAACCCGGAGGGAACAGATACGCAGTATTTT

length: 14
size: .
V: TRBV7-9
D: .
J: TRBJ1-5
CDR3: CASSLGQGNQPQHF
DNA: TGTGCCAGCAGCTTGGGGCAGGGAAATCAGCCCCAGCATTTT

length: 16
size: .
V: TRBV19
D: .
J: TRBJ2-7
CDR3: CASSAYDRDVGLEQYF
DNA: TGTGCCAGTAGTGCCTACGACCGGGACGTAGGCCTCGAGCAGTACTTC

length: 17
size: .
V: TRBV7-8
D: TRBD1
J: TRBJ1-3
CDR3: CASSAGNRGTSGNTIYF
DNA: TGTGCCAGCAGCGCAGGGAACAGGGGAACCTCTGGAAACACCATATATTTT

length: 13
size: .
V: TRBV19
D: TRBD2
J: TRBJ2-3
CDR3: CASSAGGPDTQYF
DNA: TGTGCCAGTAGTGCGGGAGGGCCAGATACGCAGTATTTT

length: 13
size: .
V: TRBV7-9
D: .
J: TRBJ2-1
CDR3: CASSPKPRNEQFF
DNA: TGTGCCAGCAGCCCCAAGCCCCGCAATGAGCAGTTCTTC

length: 11
size: .
V: TRBV7-2
D: .
J: TRBJ1-1
CDR3: CASSENTEAFF
DNA: TGTGCCAGCAGTGAGAACACTGAAGCTTTCTTT

length: 17
size: .
V: TRBV20-1
D: TRBD2
J: TRBJ2-5
CDR3: CSASPFGRGGRGETQYF
DNA: TGCAGTGCTAGTCCCTTTGGGCGGGGCGGGAGAGGAGAGACCCAGTACTTC

length: 15
size: .
V: TRBV12-3/TRBV12-4
D: TRBD2
J: TRBJ2-5
CDR3: CASSPLAGGRETQYF
DNA: TGTGCCAGCAGTCCCTTAGCGGGAGGGCGGGAGACCCAGTACTTC